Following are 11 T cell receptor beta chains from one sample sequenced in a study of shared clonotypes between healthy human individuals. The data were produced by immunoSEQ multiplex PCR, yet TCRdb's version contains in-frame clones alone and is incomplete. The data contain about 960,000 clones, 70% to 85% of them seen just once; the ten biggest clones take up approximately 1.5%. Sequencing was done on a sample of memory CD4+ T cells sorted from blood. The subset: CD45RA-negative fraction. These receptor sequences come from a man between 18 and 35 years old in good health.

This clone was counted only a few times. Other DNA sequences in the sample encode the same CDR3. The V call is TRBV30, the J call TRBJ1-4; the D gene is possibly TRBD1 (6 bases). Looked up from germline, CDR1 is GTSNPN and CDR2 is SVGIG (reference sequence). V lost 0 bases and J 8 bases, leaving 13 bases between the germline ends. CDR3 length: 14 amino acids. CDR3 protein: CAWSVGGGGEKLFF. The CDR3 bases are TGTGCCTGGAGTGTAGGAGGGGGAGGCGAAAAACTGTTTTTT. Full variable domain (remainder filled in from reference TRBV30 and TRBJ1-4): SQTIHQWPATLVQPVGSPLSLECTVEGTSNPNLYWYRQAAGRGLQLLFYSVGIGQISSEVPQNLSASRPQDRQFILSSKKLLLSDSGFYLCAWSVGGGGEKLFFGSGTQLSVL.

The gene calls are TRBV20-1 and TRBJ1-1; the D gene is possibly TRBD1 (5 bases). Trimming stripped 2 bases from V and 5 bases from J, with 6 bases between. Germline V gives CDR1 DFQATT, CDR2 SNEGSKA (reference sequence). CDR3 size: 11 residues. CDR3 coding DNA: TGCAGTGCTAGACAGGGAACTGAAGCTTTCTTT. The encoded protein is CSARQGTEAFF.

The CDR3 nucleotides are TGTGCCAGCAGCTTACAGGGGGATCAGCCCCAGCATTTT. This encodes CASSLQGDQPQHF. The chain employs TRBV11-2 and TRBJ1-5; 7 nucleotides agree with TRBD1. The CDR3 covers 13 residues. Per the germline V gene, CDR1 is SGHAT and CDR2 is FQNNGV. The V and J ends lost 2 bases and 5 bases, in that order; junction bases with no gene match: 0.

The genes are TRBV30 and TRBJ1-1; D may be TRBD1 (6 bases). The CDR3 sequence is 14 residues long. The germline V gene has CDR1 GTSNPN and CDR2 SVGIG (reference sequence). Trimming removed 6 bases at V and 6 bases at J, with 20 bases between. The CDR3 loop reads CACSLQGWDAEAFF. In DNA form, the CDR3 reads TGTGCCTGTTCCCTACAGGGATGGGACGCTGAAGCTTTCTTT.

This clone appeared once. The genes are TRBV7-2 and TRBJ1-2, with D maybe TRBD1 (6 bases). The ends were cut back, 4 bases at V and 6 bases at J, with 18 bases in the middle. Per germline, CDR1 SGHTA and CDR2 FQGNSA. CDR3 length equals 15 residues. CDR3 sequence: CASSSGAGDGNGYTF. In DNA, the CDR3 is TGTGCCAGCAGCTCGGGGGCCGGGGACGGAAATGGCTACACCTTC.

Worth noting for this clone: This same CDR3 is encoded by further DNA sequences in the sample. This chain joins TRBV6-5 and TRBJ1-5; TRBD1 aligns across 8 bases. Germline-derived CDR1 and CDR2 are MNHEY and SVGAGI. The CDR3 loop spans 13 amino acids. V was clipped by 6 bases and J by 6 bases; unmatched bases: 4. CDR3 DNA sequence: TGTGCCAGCAGCCCAGGGGGCGGTCAGCCCCAGCATTTT. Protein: CASSPGGGQPQHF.

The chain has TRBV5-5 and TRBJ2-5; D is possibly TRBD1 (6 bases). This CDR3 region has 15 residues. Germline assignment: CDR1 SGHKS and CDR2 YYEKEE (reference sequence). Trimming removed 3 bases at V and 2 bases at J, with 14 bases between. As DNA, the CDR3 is TGTGCCAGCAGCTACGGGGCAACAGGGCAAGAGACCCAGTACTTC. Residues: CASSYGATGQETQYF.

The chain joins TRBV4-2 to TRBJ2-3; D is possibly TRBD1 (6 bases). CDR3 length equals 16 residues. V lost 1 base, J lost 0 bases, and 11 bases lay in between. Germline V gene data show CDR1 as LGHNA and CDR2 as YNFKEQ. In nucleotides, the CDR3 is TGTGCCAGCAGCCAAGGTACAGGACAGAGCACAGATACGCAGTATTTT. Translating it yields CASSQGTGQSTDTQYF.

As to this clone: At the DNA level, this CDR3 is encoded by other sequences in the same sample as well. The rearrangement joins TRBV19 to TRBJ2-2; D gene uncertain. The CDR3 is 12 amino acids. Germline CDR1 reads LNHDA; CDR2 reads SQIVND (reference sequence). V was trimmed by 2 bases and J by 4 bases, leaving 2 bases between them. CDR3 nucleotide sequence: TGTGCCAGTAGTATACTCACCGGGGAGCTGTTTTTT. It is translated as CASSILTGELFF.

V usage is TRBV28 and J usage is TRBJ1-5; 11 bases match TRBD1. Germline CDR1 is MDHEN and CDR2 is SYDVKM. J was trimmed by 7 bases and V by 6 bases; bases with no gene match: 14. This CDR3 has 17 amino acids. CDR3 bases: TGTGCCAGCAGGCAAATCGGGACAGGGGGTCTGAGACAGCCCCAGCATTTT. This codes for CASRQIGTGGLRQPQHF.

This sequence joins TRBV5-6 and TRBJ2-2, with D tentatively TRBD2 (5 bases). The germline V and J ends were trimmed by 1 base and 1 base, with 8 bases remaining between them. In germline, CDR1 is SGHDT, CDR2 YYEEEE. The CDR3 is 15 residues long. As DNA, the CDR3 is TGTGCCAGCAGCTTGCGCGGAGGGAACACCGGGGAGCTGTTTTTT. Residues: CASSLRGGNTGELFF.